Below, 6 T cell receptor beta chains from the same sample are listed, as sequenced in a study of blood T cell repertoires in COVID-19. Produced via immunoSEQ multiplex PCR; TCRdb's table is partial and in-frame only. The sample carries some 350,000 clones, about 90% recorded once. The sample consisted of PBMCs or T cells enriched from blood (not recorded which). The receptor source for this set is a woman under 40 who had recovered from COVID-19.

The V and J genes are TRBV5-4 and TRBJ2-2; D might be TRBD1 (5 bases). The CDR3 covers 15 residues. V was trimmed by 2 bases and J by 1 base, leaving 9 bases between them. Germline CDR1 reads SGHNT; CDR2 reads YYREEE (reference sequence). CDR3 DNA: TGTGCCAGCAGCTTTACCACAGGGAACACCGGGGAGCTGTTTTTT. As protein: CASSFTTGNTGELFF.

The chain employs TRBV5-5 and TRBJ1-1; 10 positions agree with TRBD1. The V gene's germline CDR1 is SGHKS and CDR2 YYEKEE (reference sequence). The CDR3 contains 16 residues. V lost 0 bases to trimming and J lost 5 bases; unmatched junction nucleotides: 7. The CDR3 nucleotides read TGTGCCAGCAGCTTGGGTCTGGGGACAGGGGAGACTGAAGCTTTCTTT. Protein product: CASSLGLGTGETEAFF. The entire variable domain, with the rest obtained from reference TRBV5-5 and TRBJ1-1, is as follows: DAGVTQSPTHLIKTRGQQVTLRCSPISGHKSVSWYQQVLGQGPQFIFQYYEKEERGRGNFPDRFSARQFPNYSSELNVNALLLGDSALYLCASSLGLGTGETEAFFGQGTRLTVV.

The CDR3 DNA reads TGTGCCAGCAGTCCGGGGACTGAAGCTTTCTTT. Amino acid sequence: CASSPGTEAFF. The chain recombines TRBV6-5 with TRBJ1-1; D remains ambiguous. Germline CDR1 is MNHEY and CDR2 is SVGAGI. Trimming took 5 bases from V and 5 from J, leaving 6 bases between them. The CDR3 spans 11 residues.

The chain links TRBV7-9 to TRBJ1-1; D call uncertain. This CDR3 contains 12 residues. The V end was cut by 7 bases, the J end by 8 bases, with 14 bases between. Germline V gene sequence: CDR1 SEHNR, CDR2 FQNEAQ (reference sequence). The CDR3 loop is CASTQLGREAFF. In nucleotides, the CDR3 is TGTGCCAGCACCCAGCTGGGCAGGGAAGCTTTCTTT.

CDR3 bases: TGTGCCAGCAGCTTCGGGCCCAGGGGCGGCTACACCTTC. Its translation: CASSFGPRGGYTF. V is TRBV7-2 and J is TRBJ1-2; D is possibly TRBD1 (6 bases). With 3 bases removed from V and 8 bases from J, the gap between germline ends came to 13 bases. Germline lookup yields CDR1 SGHTA and CDR2 FQGNSA. CDR3 length: 13 amino acids.

CDR3 in DNA: TGTGCCAGCAGTTCCCTCGGACAGGGAGAGACCCAGTACTTC. Translated: CASSSLGQGETQYF. The rearrangement uses TRBV6-6 and TRBJ2-5, with 8 nucleotides matching TRBD1. The CDR3 loop spans 14 amino acids. CDR1 MNHNY and CDR2 SVGAGI come from the germline V gene (reference sequence). V shed 4 bases and J 4 bases; nucleotides not matched to a gene: 5.